The next 4 T cell receptor beta chains were all read from a single sample in a study of blood T cell repertoires in COVID-19. Method: immunoSEQ multiplex PCR; TCRdb's copy keeps in-frame clones and lacks some. This table has about 400,000 clones, around 87% appearing once. Input material: PBMCs or T cells enriched from blood (not recorded which). These receptor sequences come from a man aged 35 to 55 in a cohort exposed to, infected with or recovered from COVID-19 (not recorded which).

The V call is TRBV5-6, the J call TRBJ1-2; 7 nucleotides align to TRBD1. V shed 10 bases, J shed 8 bases, and the junction held 11 bases outside the gene matches. Germline V gives CDR1 SGHDT, CDR2 YYEEEE. The CDR3 runs to 12 residues. The CDR3 is CASIRGSGGYTF. CDR3 DNA: TGTGCCTCAATCAGGGGGTCCGGAGGCTACACCTTC.

The V gene is TRBV3-1 (or the pseudogene TRBV3-2), the J gene TRBJ2-2; 9 bases line up with TRBD2. V gave up 2 bases and J gave up 5 bases; unmatched junction bases: 6. Per the germline V gene, CDR1 is LGHDT and CDR2 is YNNKEL (reference sequence). The CDR3 runs 16 residues. The CDR3 spells CASSQPSGTLTGELFF. As DNA, the CDR3 is TGTGCCAGCAGCCAACCTAGCGGGACATTGACCGGGGAGCTGTTTTTT.

The J gene is TRBJ2-7, the V gene TRBV7-6; no reliable D call. The germline gives CDR1 SGHVS, CDR2 FNYEAQ. The CDR3 runs 13 residues. V lost 4 bases and J lost 0, with 7 bases in between. DNA of the CDR3: TGTGCCAGCAGCTGGAGCCACTCCTACGAGCAGTACTTC. This codes for CASSWSHSYEQYF. Using reference TRBV7-6 and TRBJ2-7 for the parts outside the CDR3, the full variable domain is GAGVSQSPRYKVTKRGQDVALRCDPISGHVSLYWYRQALGQGPEFLTYFNYEAQQDKSGLPNDRFSAERPEGSISTLTIQRTEQRDSAMYRCASSWSHSYEQYFGPGTRLTVT.

The rearrangement uses TRBV5-1 and TRBJ1-2; no clear D. Germline V gene lookup returns CDR1 SGHRS and CDR2 YFSETQ. V dropped 3 bases and J dropped 1 base, with 13 bases sitting between them. The CDR3 totals 15 residues. The CDR3 nucleotides read TGCGCCAGCAGCTCGGGTTCGACGGGTAACTATGGCTACACCTTC. This gives the protein CASSSGSTGNYGYTF.